Listed below are T cell receptor beta chains from one sample, sequenced in a study of T cell responses to AZD1222 COVID-19 vaccine. The data were produced by immunoSEQ multiplex PCR, yet TCRdb's version contains in-frame clones alone and is incomplete. The data contain 85,000 to 95,000 clones, around 89% of them singletons. The input for sequencing was peripheral blood, taken on day 0 of AZD1222 vaccination. Source of these receptors: an adult in good health. CDR3s include the opening cysteine and the closing phenylalanine or tryptophan. A D gene is named only where the DNA matches it firmly. Not every row has a clone size; where given, it reads once, few, many or a size class.

length: 16
J: TRBJ2-1
D: .
size: .
V: TRBV5-6
CDR3: CASSLPSTRNHNEQFF
DNA: TGTGCCAGCAGCTTGCCCTCGACTAGAAACCACAATGAGCAGTTCTTC

length: 14
J: TRBJ2-1
D: TRBD1
size: .
V: TRBV6-6
CDR3: CASRGTGGMNEQFF
DNA: TGTGCCAGCAGGGGGACAGGGGGCATGAATGAGCAGTTCTTC

length: 16
J: TRBJ1-6
D: .
size: many
V: TRBV7-2
CDR3: CASSLDFGQGGSPLHF
DNA: TGTGCCAGCAGCTTAGATTTCGGCCAGGGTGGCTCACCCCTCCACTTT

length: 13
J: TRBJ1-2
D: .
size: .
V: TRBV7-2
CDR3: CASSSDSNYGYTF
DNA: TGTGCCAGCAGCTCGGACAGCAACTATGGCTACACCTTC

length: 16
J: TRBJ1-2
D: .
size: .
V: TRBV6-5
CDR3: CASSSSTSTGQKSYTF
DNA: TGTGCCAGCAGTTCCTCGACCTCCACAGGGCAGAAGAGCTACACCTTC

length: 14
J: TRBJ1-6
D: TRBD1
size: .
V: TRBV7-2
CDR3: CASSTGQYNSPLHF
DNA: TGTGCCAGCAGCACGGGACAGTATAATTCACCCCTCCACTTT

length: 16
J: TRBJ2-1
D: TRBD2
size: once
V: TRBV7-2
CDR3: CASSLVGGGAWNEQFF
DNA: TGTGCCAGCAGCTTAGTTGGCGGGGGGGCCTGGAATGAGCAGTTCTTC

length: 16
J: TRBJ2-4
D: TRBD2
size: .
V: TRBV5-1
CDR3: CASSSHATSGRDIQYF
DNA: TGCGCCAGCAGCTCCCACGCGACTAGCGGGCGGGACATTCAGTACTTC

length: 13
J: TRBJ1-2
D: .
size: .
V: TRBV6-5
CDR3: CASSSPLNYGYTF
DNA: TGTGCCAGCAGTTCCCCACTTAACTATGGCTACACCTTC

length: 15
J: TRBJ2-1
D: TRBD2
size: .
V: TRBV4-1
CDR3: CASSRLAGGNNEQFF
DNA: TGCGCCAGCAGCCGGCTAGCGGGGGGGAACAATGAGCAGTTCTTC

length: 13
J: TRBJ2-5
D: TRBD2
size: .
V: TRBV6-2/TRBV6-3
CDR3: CASSTGGEETQYF
DNA: TGTGCCAGCAGTACGGGGGGAGAGGAGACCCAGTACTTC

length: 14
J: TRBJ2-7
D: .
size: .
V: TRBV12-5
CDR3: CASGLKAVNYEQYF
DNA: TGTGCTAGTGGTTTGAAAGCAGTGAACTACGAGCAGTACTTC

length: 13
J: TRBJ1-5
D: .
size: .
V: TRBV5-4
CDR3: CASSLAGDQPQHF
DNA: TGTGCCAGCAGCTTGGCTGGGGATCAGCCCCAGCATTTT

length: 15
J: TRBJ1-5
D: TRBD1
size: .
V: TRBV11-1
CDR3: CASSLGQGDNQPQHF
DNA: TGTGCCAGCAGCTTGGGACAGGGGGATAATCAGCCCCAGCATTTT

length: 17
J: TRBJ1-1
D: .
size: .
V: TRBV3-1/TRBV3-2
CDR3: CASSQPRTVSPWTEAFF
DNA: TGTGCCAGCAGCCAACCCCGGACAGTGTCCCCGTGGACTGAAGCTTTCTTT

length: 13
J: TRBJ1-3
D: .
size: .
V: TRBV18
CDR3: CASSPNLGNTIYF
DNA: TGTGCCAGCTCACCAAATTTAGGAAACACCATATATTTT

length: 15
J: TRBJ1-5
D: .
size: .
V: TRBV4-3
CDR3: CASSQEATPYQPQHF
DNA: TGCGCCAGCAGCCAAGAGGCAACTCCTTATCAGCCCCAGCATTTT

length: 14
J: TRBJ1-4
D: .
size: .
V: TRBV7-8
CDR3: CASTSGPTYEKLFF
DNA: TGTGCCAGCACTTCGGGACCGACATATGAAAAACTGTTTTTT

length: 15
J: TRBJ1-1
D: TRBD1
size: .
V: TRBV7-3
CDR3: CASSLIRQGNTEAFF
DNA: TGTGCCAGCAGCCTCATCAGACAGGGAAACACTGAAGCTTTCTTT

length: 15
J: TRBJ1-4
D: .
size: .
V: TRBV7-9
CDR3: CASSYRADGNEKLFF
DNA: TGTGCCAGCAGCTATAGGGCCGACGGGAATGAAAAACTGTTTTTT

length: 13
J: TRBJ1-2
D: TRBD1
size: few
V: TRBV5-4
CDR3: CASSGDSNYGYTF
DNA: TGTGCCAGCAGCGGGGACAGTAACTATGGCTACACCTTC

length: 17
J: TRBJ2-3
D: TRBD2
size: .
V: TRBV7-8
CDR3: CASRGTGTSGFMGTQYF
DNA: TGTGCCAGCAGGGGGACCGGGACTAGCGGGTTCATGGGTACGCAGTATTTT

length: 15
J: TRBJ1-1
D: TRBD1
size: .
V: TRBV7-8
CDR3: CASSPPRQGVPRAFF
DNA: TGTGCCAGCAGCCCCCCCCGACAGGGCGTCCCCCGCGCTTTCTTT

length: 16
J: TRBJ2-5
D: TRBD2
size: .
V: TRBV7-9
CDR3: CASSLVRGRAEETQYF
DNA: TGTGCCAGCAGCTTAGTCCGAGGGAGGGCGGAGGAGACCCAGTACTTC

length: 13
J: TRBJ1-1
D: .
size: .
V: TRBV12-3/TRBV12-4
CDR3: CASSLAGGTEAFF
DNA: TGTGCCAGCAGTTTAGCGGGGGGCACTGAAGCTTTCTTT

length: 14
J: TRBJ1-6
D: TRBD1
size: once
V: TRBV5-5
CDR3: CASKAGTGRSPLHF
DNA: TGTGCCAGCAAAGCGGGGACAGGTCGTTCACCCCTCCACTTT

length: 15
J: TRBJ2-7
D: .
size: .
V: TRBV28
CDR3: CASSSGGRASYEQYF
DNA: TGTGCCAGCAGTTCCGGTGGCCGAGCCTCCTACGAGCAGTACTTC

length: 12
J: TRBJ2-7
D: .
size: .
V: TRBV21-1
CDR3: CASSKAQNEQYF
DNA: TGTGCCAGCAGCAAAGCTCAGAACGAGCAGTACTTC

length: 13
J: TRBJ1-5
D: TRBD1
size: .
V: TRBV10-3
CDR3: CAISVEGGQPQHF
DNA: TGTGCCATCAGCGTAGAAGGGGGCCAGCCCCAGCATTTT

length: 18
J: TRBJ2-6
D: .
size: .
V: TRBV2
CDR3: CASSDILDTLSGANVLTF
DNA: TGTGCCAGCAGTGATATCTTGGACACACTCTCTGGGGCCAACGTCCTGACTTTC

length: 14
J: TRBJ1-1
D: .
size: .
V: TRBV6-2/TRBV6-3
CDR3: CASSLRGVGTEAFF
DNA: TGTGCCAGCAGTCTGAGGGGGGTAGGCACTGAAGCTTTCTTT

length: 11
J: TRBJ2-7
D: .
size: .
V: TRBV7-8
CDR3: CASSRAYEQYF
DNA: TGTGCCAGCAGCCGGGCCTACGAGCAGTACTTC

length: 14
J: TRBJ2-7
D: TRBD1
size: .
V: TRBV5-1
CDR3: CASSSGQGSYEQYF
DNA: TGCGCCAGCAGCTCCGGACAGGGTTCCTACGAGCAGTACTTC

length: 15
J: TRBJ1-1
D: .
size: .
V: TRBV19
CDR3: CASSILGMMNTEAFF
DNA: TGTGCCAGTAGTATTCTCGGGATGATGAACACTGAAGCTTTCTTT

length: 19
J: TRBJ2-7
D: TRBD2
size: .
V: TRBV27
CDR3: CASSRVASGGGGGSYEQYF
DNA: TGTGCCAGCAGCCGGGTGGCTAGCGGGGGAGGTGGCGGGTCCTACGAGCAGTACTTC

length: 15
J: TRBJ2-3
D: TRBD2
size: .
V: TRBV18
CDR3: CASSPMRGVTDTQYF
DNA: TGTGCCAGCTCACCAATGCGGGGGGTCACAGATACGCAGTATTTT

length: 13
J: TRBJ2-3
D: .
size: .
V: TRBV5-6
CDR3: CASSRVGGDTQYF
DNA: TGTGCCAGCAGCAGGGTCGGGGGAGATACGCAGTATTTT

length: 12
J: TRBJ1-5
D: .
size: .
V: TRBV7-3
CDR3: CASSFPGQPQHF
DNA: TGTGCCAGCAGCTTTCCCGGCCAGCCCCAGCATTTT

length: 14
J: TRBJ2-7
D: .
size: .
V: TRBV9
CDR3: CASSRDTFSYEQYF
DNA: TGTGCCAGCAGCCGGGACACCTTCTCCTACGAGCAGTACTTC

length: 18
J: TRBJ2-7
D: .
size: .
V: TRBV21-1
CDR3: CASSTPGHLGSSSYEQYF
DNA: TGTGCCAGCAGCACCCCGGGACACCTAGGTAGTAGCTCCTACGAGCAGTACTTC

length: 19
J: TRBJ1-6
D: .
size: .
V: TRBV5-8
CDR3: CATEQVGLLQSSYNSPLHF
DNA: TGTGCCACGGAACAGGTTGGGCTTCTGCAAAGCTCCTATAATTCACCCCTCCACTTT

length: 15
J: TRBJ1-5
D: TRBD1
size: .
V: TRBV18
CDR3: CASSPEGAGNQPQHF
DNA: TGTGCCAGCTCACCCGAGGGGGCGGGCAATCAGCCCCAGCATTTT